The clone carrying this TCR beta chain has only one observation. Its antigen remains unknown. From blood CD8+ and CD4+ T cells, TCR beta sequences were generated. The multiple sclerosis controls were treatment-naive patients affected by stable or active relapsing-remitting disease. The record originates from a study of CD8 T cells in Susac syndrome. Deletions cut 0 bases from V and 2 bases from J, with 10 bases between. The CDR3 spans 14 residues. Germline V gene sequence: CDR1 GTSNPN, CDR2 SVGIG (reference sequence). When the RNA was reverse transcribed, random hexamers were used with an input of about 0.5 to 1 ug. TCRdb independently ran MiXCR on the immunoSEQ multiplex PCR reads; one entry per CDR3 protein. The sample has approximately 300,000 distinct CDR3 sequences; around 85% are singletons. Study observations and caveats: As the study acknowledged, the number of individuals in its TCR sequencing and HLA analysis was relatively small.

The specimen was CD8+ T cells from PBMCs. This sequence joins TRBV30 and TRBJ1-2, with D unclear. The source of this sequence is a human donor with multiple sclerosis. CDR3 region: CAWSVRGLNYGYTF. In nucleotides, the CDR3 is TGTGCCTGGAGTGTACGAGGACTGAACTATGGCTACACCTTC. Variable domain in full (rest from reference TRBV30 and TRBJ1-2): SQTIHQWPATLVQPVGSPLSLECTVEGTSNPNLYWYRQAAGRGLQLLFYSVGIGQISSEVPQNLSASRPQDRQFILSSKKLLLSDSGFYLCAWSVRGLNYGYTFGSGTRLTVV.